This T cell receptor beta chain is from a study of cytomegalovirus exposure and HLA in healthy donors. Turning to the study itself: An early release of data contained about 85 million unique TCRs, which came from HLA-typed donors.

Findings of the study overall: The classifier reportedly diagnosed cytomegalovirus status with high sensitivity and specificity. Most subjects' HLA-A and HLA-B alleles were reportedly predicted from TCR beta sequences.

At the time of sampling, donors were nominally healthy, though unrecorded immune exposures were likely. Comments on this clone: Its antigen is unidentified.

Trimming took off 4 bases at V and 8 bases at J, with 18 bases between the two ends. Germline V gives CDR1 SGHAT, CDR2 FQNNGV. This CDR3 is built from 15 residues. PCR primers comprised 60 Vbeta and 13 Jbeta primers. Repertoires were generated with immunoSEQ multiplex PCR, while TCRdb's copy carries only in-frame clones and drops some. The sample holds about 250,000 clones, 80% to 90% seen once. V and J are TRBV11-2 and TRBJ2-1; possibly TRBD1 for D (6 bases). Source material: PBMCs. The source of this sequence is a girl aged 2 to 10 in good health and CMV-seronegative. Written as DNA, the CDR3 is TGTGCCAGCAGCTCCCGGACAGCCCCTGAGTATGAGCAGTTCTTC. It yields the protein CASSSRTAPEYEQFF. The variable domain in full, with the rest retrieved from reference TRBV11-2 and TRBJ2-1, is EAGVAQSPRYKIIEKRQSVAFWCNPISGHATLYWYQQILGQGPKLLIQFQNNGVVDDSQLPKDRFSAERLKGVDSTLKIQPAKLEDSAVYLCASSSRTAPEYEQFFGPGTRLTVL.